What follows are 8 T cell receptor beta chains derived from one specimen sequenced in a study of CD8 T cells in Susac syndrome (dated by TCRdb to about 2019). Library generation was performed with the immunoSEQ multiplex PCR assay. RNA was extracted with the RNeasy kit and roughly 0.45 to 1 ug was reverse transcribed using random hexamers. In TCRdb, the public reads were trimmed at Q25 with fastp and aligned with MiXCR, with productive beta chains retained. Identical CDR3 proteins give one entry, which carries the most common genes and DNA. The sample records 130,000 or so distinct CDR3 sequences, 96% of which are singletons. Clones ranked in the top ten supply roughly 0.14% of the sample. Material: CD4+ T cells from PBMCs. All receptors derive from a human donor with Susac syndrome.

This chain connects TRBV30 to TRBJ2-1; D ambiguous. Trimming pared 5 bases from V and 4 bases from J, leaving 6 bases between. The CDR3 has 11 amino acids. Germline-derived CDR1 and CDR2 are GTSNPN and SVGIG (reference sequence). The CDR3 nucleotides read TGTGCCTGGGGGCGTTACAATGAGCAGTTCTTC. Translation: CAWGRYNEQFF.

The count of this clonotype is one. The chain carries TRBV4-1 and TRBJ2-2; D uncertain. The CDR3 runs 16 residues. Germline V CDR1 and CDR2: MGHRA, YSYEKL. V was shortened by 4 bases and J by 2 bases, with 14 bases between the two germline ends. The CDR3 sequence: CASSPRYRPNTGELFF. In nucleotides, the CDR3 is TGCGCCAGCAGCCCCCGGTATAGGCCCAACACCGGGGAGCTGTTTTTT.

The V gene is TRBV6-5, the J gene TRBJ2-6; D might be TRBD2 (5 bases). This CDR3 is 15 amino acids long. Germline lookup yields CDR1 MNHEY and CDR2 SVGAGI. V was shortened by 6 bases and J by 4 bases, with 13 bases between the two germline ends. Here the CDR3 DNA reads TGTGCCAGCAGGGGCGGGTACGCCGGGGCCAACGTCCTGACTTTC. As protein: CASRGGYAGANVLTF.

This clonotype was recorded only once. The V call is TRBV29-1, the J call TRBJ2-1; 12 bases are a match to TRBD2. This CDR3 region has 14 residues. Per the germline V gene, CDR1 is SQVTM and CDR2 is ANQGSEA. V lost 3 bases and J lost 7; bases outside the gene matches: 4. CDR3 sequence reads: CSVERTSGKNEQFF. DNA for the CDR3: TGCAGCGTTGAGCGGACTAGCGGGAAAAATGAGCAGTTCTTC.

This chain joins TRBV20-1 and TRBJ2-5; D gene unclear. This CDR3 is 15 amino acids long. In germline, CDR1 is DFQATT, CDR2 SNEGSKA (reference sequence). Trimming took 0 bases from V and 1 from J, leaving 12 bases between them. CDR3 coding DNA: TGCAGTGCTAGAGATTCGGGCAGGAGCCAAGAGACCCAGTACTTC. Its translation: CSARDSGRSQETQYF.

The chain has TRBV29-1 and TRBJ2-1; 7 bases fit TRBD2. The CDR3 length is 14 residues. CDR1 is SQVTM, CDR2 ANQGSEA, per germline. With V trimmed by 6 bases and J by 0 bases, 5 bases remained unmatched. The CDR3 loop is CSVAIAGSYNEQFF. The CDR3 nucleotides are TGCAGCGTGGCTATAGCGGGCTCCTACAATGAGCAGTTCTTC.

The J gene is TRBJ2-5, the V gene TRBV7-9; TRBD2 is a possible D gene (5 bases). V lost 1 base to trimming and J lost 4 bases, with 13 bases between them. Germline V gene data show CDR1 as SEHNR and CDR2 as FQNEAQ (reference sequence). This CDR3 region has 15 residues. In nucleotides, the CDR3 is TGTGCCAGCAGCTTAGAGGACTCGGCGGGAGAGACCCAGTACTTC. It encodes CASSLEDSAGETQYF.

The DNA for the CDR3 is TGCAGTGCTAGAGAGGGCTCAGGCTATGGCTACACCTTC. Protein product: CSAREGSGYGYTF. V and J are TRBV20-1 and TRBJ1-2; D call uncertain. The germline V gene has CDR1 DFQATT and CDR2 SNEGSKA (reference sequence). CDR3 length: 13 residues. The V gene lost 0 bases and the J gene lost 4 bases, with 9 bases spanning the gap.